This TCR beta chain was retrieved from a study of neurological immune-mediated disorders. This clonotype was counted ten times or more. Synthesis of cDNA was performed by 5'RACE using 10-nucleotide random UMIs. A single run covered 15-18 subjects with over 190 million TCR-beta sequences. TCRdb redid the calling of the 5' RACE reads with MiXCR, one entry per CDR3 protein. The sample shows approximately 50,000 distinct CDR3 sequences, more than 3% of them seen only once. Source material: PBMCs. This receptor was taken from a man between 25 and 39 years old with multiple sclerosis.

The CDR3 coding sequence is TGTGCCAGCAGAATTACAGGGACCACTGAAGCTTTCTTT. Its protein is CASRITGTTEAFF. V gene TRBV6-6 combines with J gene TRBJ1-1; maybe TRBD1 (6 bases). The V end was cut by 6 bases, the J end by 4 bases, with 12 bases between. There are 13 residues in the CDR3. Germline V CDR1 and CDR2: MNHNY, SVGAGI (reference sequence).